A single sample gave rise to the 4 T cell receptor beta chains below, sequenced in a study of T cells after yellow fever vaccination. TCRdb passed the 5' RACE reads through MiXCR, listing each CDR3 protein once. Of around 600,000 distinct CDR3 sequences in the sample, around 12% were seen once. This sample comprised PBMCs, obtained on the day of the yellow fever booster vaccination. All receptors derive from a man aged 25 to 40 who received the YFV17D yellow fever vaccine.

This clonotype showed up just a few times. The CDR3 sequence is CASSLDYGREQYF. CDR3 sequence (DNA): TGTGCCAGCAGTCTGGATTATGGGCGCGAGCAGTACTTC. The J gene is TRBJ2-7, the V gene TRBV6-2 or TRBV6-3; D not certain. The germline gives CDR1 MNHEY, CDR2 SVGEGT. Trimming removed 5 bases at V and 6 bases at J, with 14 bases between. The CDR3 sequence is 13 residues long.

This clonotype was detected only a few times. This rearrangement joins TRBV10-3 to TRBJ2-1, with unresolved D. The CDR3 has 16 residues. The V gene lost 0 bases and the J gene lost 6 bases, with 15 bases spanning the gap. CDR1 is ENHRY and CDR2 is SYGVKD in the germline V gene. CDR3 sequence: CAISESSNAGPNEQFF. Here the CDR3 DNA reads TGTGCCATCAGTGAGTCGAGTAACGCTGGCCCCAATGAGCAGTTCTTC.

The chain employs TRBV7-3 and TRBJ1-6; D not certain. The germline V gene encodes CDR1 SGHTA and CDR2 FQGTGA. The ends were cut back, 2 bases at V and 10 bases at J, with 9 bases in the middle. CDR3 size: 13 residues. The CDR3 sequence is CASSLGNESPLHF. CDR3 DNA: TGTGCCAGCAGCTTAGGCAATGAGTCACCCCTCCACTTT. The full variable domain, its missing parts supplied by reference TRBV7-3 and TRBJ1-6, is GAGVSQTPSNKVTEKGKYVELRCDPISGHTALYWYRQSLGQGPEFLIYFQGTGAADDSGLPNDRFFAVRPEGSVSTLKIQRTERGDSAVYLCASSLGNESPLHFGNGTRLTVT.

This clonotype came up a few times. J is TRBJ2-5 and V is TRBV25-1; a weak D match, TRBD1 (5 bases). CDR1 MGHDK and CDR2 SYGVNS come from the germline V gene. V lost 4 bases to trimming and J lost 1 base, with 10 bases between them. The CDR3 is 14 amino acids. The CDR3 DNA reads as TGTGCCAGCAGTGGAAACAGGTTCCAAGAGACCCAGTACTTC. Amino acids: CASSGNRFQETQYF. Full variable domain (outside the CDR3, taken from reference TRBV25-1 and TRBJ2-5): EADIYQTPRYLVIGTGKKITLECSQTMGHDKMYWYQQDPGMELHLIHYSYGVNSTEKGDLSSESTVSRIRTEHFPLTLESARPSHTSQYLCASSGNRFQETQYFGPGTRLLVL.